This T cell receptor beta chain appears in the sequencing data of a study of tissue T cells after allogeneic stem cell transplantation. On the study more broadly: Graft-versus-host disease patients received grafts, several unmodified and three CD34-selected to deplete T cells. All graft-versus-host disease patients had gastrointestinal involvement and received several lines of directed therapy.

This CDR3 is 15 amino acids long. Trimming took 4 bases from V and 8 from J, leaving 19 bases between them. Germline V lookup: CDR1 SGDLS, CDR2 YYNGEE. Comments on this clone: Its target is not known.

Libraries were prepared by immunoSEQ multiplex PCR; TCRdb keeps only in-frame clonotypes and omits some of them. The sample records about 26,000 clones, roughly nine tenths being singletons. Whole-study findings and limits: TCR repertoires tracked anatomic similarity, regardless of disease or transplant status. Alloreactivity or antigen specificity of tissue TCRs was not determined; some clones might be host cells.

This clonotype originated in a male donor aged 60 or over who later had graft-versus-host disease after an allogeneic stem cell transplant. V usage is TRBV9 and J usage is TRBJ2-1, with TRBD2 as a possible D gene (6 bases). The sequencing used blood, collected before transplantation. Here the CDR3 reads CASSSRGTPAHEQFF. The DNA for the CDR3 is TGTGCCAGCAGCTCACGAGGGACTCCCGCCCATGAGCAGTTCTTC.